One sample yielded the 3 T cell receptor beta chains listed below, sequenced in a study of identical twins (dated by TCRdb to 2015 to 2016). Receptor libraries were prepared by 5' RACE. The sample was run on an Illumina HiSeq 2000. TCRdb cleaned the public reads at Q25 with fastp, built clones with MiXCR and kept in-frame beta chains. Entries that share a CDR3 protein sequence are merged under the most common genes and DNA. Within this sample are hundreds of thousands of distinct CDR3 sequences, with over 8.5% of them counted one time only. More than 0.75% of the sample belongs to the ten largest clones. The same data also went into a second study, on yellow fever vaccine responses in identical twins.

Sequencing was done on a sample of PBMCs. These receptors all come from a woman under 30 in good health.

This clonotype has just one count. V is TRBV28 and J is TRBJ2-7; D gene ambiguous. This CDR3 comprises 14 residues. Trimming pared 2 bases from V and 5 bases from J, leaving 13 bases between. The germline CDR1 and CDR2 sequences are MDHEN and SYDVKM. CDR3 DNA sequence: TGTGCCAGCAGTTTACGCGAGCGTCCCGACGAGCAGTACTTC. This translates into CASSLRERPDEQYF.

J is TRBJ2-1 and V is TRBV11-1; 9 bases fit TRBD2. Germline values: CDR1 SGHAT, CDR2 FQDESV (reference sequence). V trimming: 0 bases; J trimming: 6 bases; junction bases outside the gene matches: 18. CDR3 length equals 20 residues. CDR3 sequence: CASSLAHRALLAGAPNEQFF. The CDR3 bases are TGTGCCAGCAGCTTAGCACACAGGGCCCTTTTAGCGGGGGCGCCCAATGAGCAGTTCTTC.

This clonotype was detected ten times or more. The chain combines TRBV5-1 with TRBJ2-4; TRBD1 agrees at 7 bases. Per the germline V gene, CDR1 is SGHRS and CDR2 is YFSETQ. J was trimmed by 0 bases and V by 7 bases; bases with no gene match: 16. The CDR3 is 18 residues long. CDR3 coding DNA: TGCGCCAGCGGAACCGGGACAGCCCTCTGGGGAGCCAAAAACATTCAGTACTTC. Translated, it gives CASGTGTALWGAKNIQYF. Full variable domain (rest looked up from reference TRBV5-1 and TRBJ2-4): KAGVTQTPRYLIKTRGQQVTLSCSPISGHRSVSWYQQTPGQGLQFLFEYFSETQRNKGNFPGRFSGRQFSNSRSEMNVSTLELGDSALYLCASGTGTALWGAKNIQYFGAGTRLSVL.